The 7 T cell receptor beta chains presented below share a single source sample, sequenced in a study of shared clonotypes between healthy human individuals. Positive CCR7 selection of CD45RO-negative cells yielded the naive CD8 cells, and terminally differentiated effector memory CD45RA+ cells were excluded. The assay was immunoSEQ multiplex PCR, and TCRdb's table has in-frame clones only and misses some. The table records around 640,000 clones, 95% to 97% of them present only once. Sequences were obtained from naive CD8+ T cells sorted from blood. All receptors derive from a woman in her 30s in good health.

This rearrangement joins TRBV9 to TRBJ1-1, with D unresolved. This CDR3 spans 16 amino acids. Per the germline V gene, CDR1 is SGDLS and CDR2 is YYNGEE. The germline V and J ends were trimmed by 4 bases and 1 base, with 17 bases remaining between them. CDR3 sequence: CASSSAKGRTNTEAFF. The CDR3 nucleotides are TGTGCCAGCAGCAGCGCTAAAGGACGGACGAACACTGAAGCTTTCTTT.

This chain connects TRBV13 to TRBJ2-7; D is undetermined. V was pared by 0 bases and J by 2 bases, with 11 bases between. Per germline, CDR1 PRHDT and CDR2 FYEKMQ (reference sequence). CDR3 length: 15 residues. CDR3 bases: TGTGCCAGCAGCTTAGGAGCAGGAGCCACCTACGAGCAGTACTTC. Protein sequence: CASSLGAGATYEQYF. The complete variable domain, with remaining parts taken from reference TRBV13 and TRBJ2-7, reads AAGVIQSPRHLIKEKRETATLKCYPIPRHDTVYWYQQGPGQDPQFLISFYEKMQSDKGSIPDRFSAQQFSDYHSELNMSSLELGDSALYFCASSLGAGATYEQYFGPGTRLTVT.

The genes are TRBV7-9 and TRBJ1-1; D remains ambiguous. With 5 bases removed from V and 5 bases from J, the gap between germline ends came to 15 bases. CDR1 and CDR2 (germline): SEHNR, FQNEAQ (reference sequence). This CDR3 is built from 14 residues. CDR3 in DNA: TGTGCCAGCAGCGGGCCCGGTAGGCCTACTGAAGCTTTCTTT. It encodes CASSGPGRPTEAFF.

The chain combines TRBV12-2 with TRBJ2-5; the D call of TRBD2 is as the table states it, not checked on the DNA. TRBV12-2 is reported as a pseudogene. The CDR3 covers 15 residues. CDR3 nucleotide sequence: TGTGCAAGTCGCTCCCGGGACTCCTCCCAAGAGACCCAGTACTTC. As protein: CASRSRDSSQETQYF.

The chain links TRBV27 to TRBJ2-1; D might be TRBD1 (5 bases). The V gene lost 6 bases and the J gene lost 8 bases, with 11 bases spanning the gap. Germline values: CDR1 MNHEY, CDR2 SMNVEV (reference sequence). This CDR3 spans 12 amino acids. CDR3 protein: CASRGLGDEQFF. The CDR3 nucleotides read TGTGCCAGCAGGGGGTTAGGGGATGAGCAGTTCTTC.

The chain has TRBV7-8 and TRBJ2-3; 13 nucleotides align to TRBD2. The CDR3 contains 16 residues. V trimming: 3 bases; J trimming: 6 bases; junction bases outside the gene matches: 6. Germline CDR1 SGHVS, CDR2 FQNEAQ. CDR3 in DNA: TGTGCCAGCAGCTTGGGACTAGCGGGAACAGGGGATACGCAGTATTTT. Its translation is CASSLGLAGTGDTQYF.

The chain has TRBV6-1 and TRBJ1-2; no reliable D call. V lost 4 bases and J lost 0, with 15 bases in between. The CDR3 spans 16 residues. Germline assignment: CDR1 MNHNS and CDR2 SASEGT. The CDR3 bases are TGTGCCAGCAGTGCCGGACGGACGAAAGCTAACTATGGCTACACCTTC. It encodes CASSAGRTKANYGYTF.